This T cell receptor beta chain was sequenced during a study of T-cell memory formation after mild COVID-19. Looking at the study overall: TCR clusters showed largely donor specificity.

CDR1 is SGHTA, CDR2 FQGNSA, per germline. Trimming pared 4 bases from V and 5 bases from J, leaving 11 bases between. The CDR3 totals 13 residues. TCRdb fed the 5' RACE reads into MiXCR, producing one record per CDR3 protein. The data show roughly 180,000 distinct CDR3 sequences, with under 20% seen just once and roughly 3.9% held by the top ten. This clonotype was picked up a small number of times. This chain joins TRBV7-2 and TRBJ2-5, with D perhaps TRBD2 (6 bases). The sequencing input was PBMCs or a T cell subset sorted from them (not recorded which). The TCR sequence derives from a man aged 18-30 years who had mild COVID-19 (a few samples of this study predate the infection). Cell type and time point are not known. CDR3 residues: CASSSPGRETQYF. The DNA of the CDR3 is TGTGCCAGCAGCTCCCCAGGGAGGGAGACCCAGTACTTC. The complete variable domain, with remaining parts taken from reference TRBV7-2 and TRBJ2-5, reads GAGVSQSPSNKVTEKGKDVELRCDPISGHTALYWYRQSLGQGLEFLIYFQGNSAPDKSGLPSDRFSAERTGGSVSTLTIQRTQQEDSAVYLCASSSPGRETQYFGPGTRLLVL.